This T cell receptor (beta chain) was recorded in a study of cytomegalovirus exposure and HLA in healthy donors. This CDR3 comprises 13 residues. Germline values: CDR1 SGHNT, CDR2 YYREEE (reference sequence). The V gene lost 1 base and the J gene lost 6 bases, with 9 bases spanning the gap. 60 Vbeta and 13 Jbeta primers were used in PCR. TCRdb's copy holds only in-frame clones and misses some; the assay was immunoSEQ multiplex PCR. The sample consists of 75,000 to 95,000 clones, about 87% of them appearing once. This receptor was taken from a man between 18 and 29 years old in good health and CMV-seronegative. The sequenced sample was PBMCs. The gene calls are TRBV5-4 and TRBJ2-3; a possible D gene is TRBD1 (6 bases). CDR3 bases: TGTGCCAGCAGCTTGTATAGGGGGGATACGCAGTATTTT. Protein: CASSLYRGDTQYF.